What follows are 18 T cell receptor beta chains derived from one specimen sequenced in a study of CD8 T cells in ankylosing spondylitis. TCRdb passed the 5' RACE reads through MiXCR, listing each CDR3 protein once. The table has 150,000 to 200,000 distinct CDR3 sequences, 10% to 15% seen once; the top ten hold more than 9.5%. Sequenced input: blood, either unsorted or a sorted T cell fraction (not recorded which). The receptor set was obtained from a female donor with ankylosing spondylitis or in good health (not recorded which).

This clonotype came up a few times. V is TRBV18 and J is TRBJ2-2, with D hard to call. V lost 3 bases and J 1 base, leaving 15 bases between the germline ends. Germline lookup yields CDR1 KGHSH and CDR2 LQKENI. The CDR3 runs to 17 residues. CDR3 nucleotide sequence: TGTGCCAGCTCACCTCGGCTTTTAGAGTGGAACACCGGGGAGCTGTTTTTT. Translating it yields CASSPRLLEWNTGELFF.

This clonotype has ten or more counts. The CDR3 region has the DNA TGCAGTGCTGGGGGCCTTATTGCCGGGGAGCTGTTTTTT. Its translation is CSAGGLIAGELFF. This chain connects TRBV20-1 to TRBJ2-2, with a possible D match to TRBD1 (6 bases). V was pared by 5 bases and J by 6 bases, with 13 bases between. Germline V gene data show CDR1 as DFQATT and CDR2 as SNEGSKA (reference sequence). This CDR3 spans 13 amino acids.

This clonotype was observed at least ten times. The chain carries TRBV5-1 and TRBJ1-1; D gene unclear. Per the germline V gene, CDR1 is SGHRS and CDR2 is YFSETQ. Deletions cut 4 bases from V and 1 base from J, with 14 bases between. The CDR3 runs to 15 residues. The DNA of the CDR3 is TGCGCCAGCAGCCCATTTGGTGGATCGAACACTGAAGCTTTCTTT. This encodes CASSPFGGSNTEAFF.

This clonotype came up a few times. The V call is TRBV20-1, the J call TRBJ2-1; 12 bases align to TRBD2. Unmatched junction bases numbered 9, after V lost 5 bases and J lost 7 bases. The germline gives CDR1 DFQATT, CDR2 SNEGSKA (reference sequence). This CDR3 spans 15 amino acids. The CDR3: CSAPPWLAGGNEQFF. The CDR3 nucleotides are TGCAGTGCTCCGCCTTGGCTAGCGGGAGGGAATGAGCAGTTCTTC.

In this sample, this clonotype turned up many times. The V and J genes are TRBV28 and TRBJ2-7; D is unresolved. Germline CDR1 is MDHEN and CDR2 is SYDVKM. The CDR3 length is 12 residues. V lost 7 bases and J lost 3, with 10 bases in between. CDR3 protein: CASMNTFYEQYF. CDR3 DNA: TGTGCCAGCATGAACACGTTCTACGAGCAGTACTTC.

Of note for this clonotype: A much more abundant neighbour one base away suggests this may be a read error. This chain links TRBV20-1 with TRBJ2-7; no firm D call. The V and J ends lost 1 base and 4 bases respectively, with 8 bases between them. The CDR3 runs to 12 residues. Germline loops: CDR1 DFQATT, CDR2 SNEGSKA (reference sequence). The CDR3 nucleotides read TGCAGTGCTAGAGTTACATGGTACGAGCAGTACTTC. This encodes CSARVTWYEQYF.

At least ten counts were recorded for this clonotype. V is TRBV12-3 or TRBV12-4 and J is TRBJ2-7; TRBD1 aligns across 9 bases. V dropped 5 bases and J dropped 4; count of bases not matched to a gene: 9. The CDR3 contains 15 residues. CDR3 in DNA: TGTGCCAGCAGTCCCCGGGACAGGGTCTTTTACGAGCAGTACTTC. As protein: CASSPRDRVFYEQYF.

The V gene is TRBV4-3, the J gene TRBJ1-6; the match to TRBD1 covers 8 bases. This CDR3 is 14 amino acids long. Germline V gives CDR1 LGHNA, CDR2 YSLEER. J gave up 9 bases and V 3 bases, and 4 bases lay outside the gene matches. CDR3 region: CASSHPDRVSPLHF. CDR3 in DNA: TGCGCCAGCAGCCACCCGGACAGGGTTTCACCCCTCCACTTT.

Concerning this clonotype itself: Since a much larger clone is just one base distant, this may be a read error. Because it lacks the conserved phenylalanine or tryptophan at the end, this CDR3 is likely a read error. The chain links TRBV7-3 to TRBJ2-2; the D gene is possibly TRBD2 (6 bases). The CDR3 covers 15 residues. Germline V gene lookup returns CDR1 SGHTA and CDR2 FQGTGA. V gave up 1 base and J gave up 4 bases, with 10 bases separating them. CDR3 in amino acids: CASSLRLDGTGELFY. CDR3 bases: TGTGCCAGCAGCTTAAGACTAGACGGCACCGGGGAGCTGTTTTAT.

Many counts were recorded for this clonotype. This chain joins TRBV4-3 and TRBJ2-2, with TRBD2 matching 10 bases. The V segment lost 4 bases and the J segment 6 bases; nucleotides outside the gene matches: 8. CDR1 is LGHNA, CDR2 YSLEER, per germline. This CDR3 comprises 16 residues. The DNA of the CDR3 is TGCGCCAGCAGCCTAGGGACTAGCGTTCGTGCCGGGGAGCTGTTTTTT. It is translated as CASSLGTSVRAGELFF.

This clonotype was seen at least ten times. The genes are TRBV20-1 and TRBJ2-1; TRBD2 matches 10 bases. V was clipped by 4 bases and J by 10 bases; unmatched bases: 10. The CDR3 is 14 amino acids. The germline V gene encodes CDR1 DFQATT and CDR2 SNEGSKA (reference sequence). CDR3 DNA sequence: TGCAGTGCTACTAGCGGGAGAGGCCTCGGGGAGCAGTTCTTC. Protein sequence: CSATSGRGLGEQFF.

In this sample, this clonotype turned up many times. The chain couples TRBV7-9 to TRBJ1-5; D is unclear. In germline, CDR1 is SEHNR, CDR2 FQNEAQ (reference sequence). Trimming pared 0 bases from V and 2 bases from J, leaving 5 bases between. The CDR3 is 14 amino acids. The CDR3 DNA sequence: TGTGCCAGCAGCTTAGCGAGCGGCAATCAGCCCCAGCATTTT. It translates to CASSLASGNQPQHF.

The genes are TRBV30 and TRBJ2-1; 11 bases map to TRBD2. V shed 6 bases and J 2 bases; nucleotides not matched to a gene: 6. This CDR3 spans 15 amino acids. Germline lookup yields CDR1 GTSNPN and CDR2 SVGIG (reference sequence). For the CDR3, the DNA is TGTGCCTGTTACGCTAGCGGGAGGACCTACAATGAGCAGTTCTTC. Translation: CACYASGRTYNEQFF.

This clonotype appeared many times. The V gene is TRBV5-1, the J gene TRBJ2-5, with unresolved D. Trimming shortened V by 0 bases and J by 5 bases, and 14 bases separated the two germline ends. Germline V lookup: CDR1 SGHRS, CDR2 YFSETQ. The length of the CDR3 is 15 residues. Here the CDR3 DNA reads TGCGCCAGCAGCTTGGCCGCGAGTCGTTTCGAGACCCAGTACTTC. Encoded protein: CASSLAASRFETQYF. Combining the CDR3 with reference TRBV5-1 and TRBJ2-5 gives the whole variable domain KAGVTQTPRYLIKTRGQQVTLSCSPISGHRSVSWYQQTPGQGLQFLFEYFSETQRNKGNFPGRFSGRQFSNSRSEMNVSTLELGDSALYLCASSLAASRFETQYFGPGTRLLVL.

This clonotype showed up many times. This chain joins TRBV12-3 or TRBV12-4 and TRBJ1-1; D is perhaps TRBD1 (5 bases). Trimming removed 6 bases at V and 1 base at J, with 9 bases between. CDR3 length equals 13 residues. For the CDR3, the DNA is TGTGCCAGCAGGGGGACGGAGAACACTGAAGCTTTCTTT. This codes for CASRGTENTEAFF.

There are a few counts of this clonotype. J is TRBJ2-3 and V is TRBV20-1; 7 bases agree with TRBD2. CDR1 is DFQATT and CDR2 is SNEGSKA in the germline V gene (reference sequence). This CDR3 region has 17 residues. The V and J ends lost 0 bases and 6 bases, in that order; junction bases with no gene match: 15. This chain's CDR3 is CSARDDGASGFSDTQYF. For the CDR3, the DNA is TGCAGTGCTAGAGATGACGGGGCTAGCGGTTTCTCCGATACGCAGTATTTT.

This chain links TRBV3-1 with TRBJ2-1; 9 bases are shared with TRBD2. The CDR3 totals 17 residues. After removal of 8 bases from V and 2 bases from J, the junction contained 13 bases not matched to a gene. Per the germline V gene, CDR1 is LGHDT and CDR2 is YNNKEL (reference sequence). The CDR3 here is CASSQHVGLATYNEQFF. The CDR3 coding sequence is TGTGCCAGCTCCCAACACGTAGGACTAGCGACCTACAATGAGCAGTTCTTC.

This clonotype appeared many times. The junction shows a germline mismatch at one end, possibly a read error. The V and J genes are TRBV5-1 and TRBJ1-1; D is undetermined. CDR1 and CDR2 (germline): SGHRS, YFSETQ. CDR3 size: 13 residues. The CDR3: CASSLKVKTEAFF. The CDR3 region has the DNA TGCGCCAGCAGCTTGAAGGTGAAGACTGAAGCTTTCTTT.